This T cell receptor beta chain was retrieved from a study of blood T cell repertoires in COVID-19. The overall study: Some COVID-19 samples were acute and others convalescent; all came from the United States, Italy and Spain. Sources were T cells, B-cell-depleted T cells, or PBMCs; the material itself was cDNA or gDNA.

Trimming took 5 bases from V and 2 from J, leaving 12 bases between them. This CDR3 has 14 amino acids. Germline V gene sequence: CDR1 SGHTA, CDR2 FQGNSA. Generated by immunoSEQ multiplex PCR, the TCRdb table keeps only in-frame clones and is missing some. The table has approximately 180,000 clones, around 87% seen once; the top ten hold nearly 2.5%. The sequenced sample consisted of peripheral blood. The source of this sequence is a man aged 35 to 55 with active or convalescent COVID-19. The chain employs TRBV7-2 and TRBJ1-1, with D perhaps TRBD1 (6 bases). Here the CDR3 DNA reads TGTGCCAGCAGCGCAGGACAGTTTAACACTGAAGCTTTCTTT. This codes for CASSAGQFNTEAFF.